Reported below is one T cell receptor (beta chain). This entry is derived from a study of blood T cell repertoires in COVID-19. Looking at the study overall: The United States, Italy and Spain supplied acute and convalescent COVID-19 samples. PBMCs, B-cell-depleted T cells, or T cells provided the cDNA or gDNA that made up the material.

Per the original methods: Reference gene primers were amplified, and this amplification served to estimate nucleated cell counts. Repertoires were generated with immunoSEQ multiplex PCR, while TCRdb's copy carries only in-frame clones and drops some. The V and J calls and clone size were taken over from that table, and D and trimming were inferred from the DNA. The sample has about 200,000 clones, around 84% seen once. Germline V lookup: CDR1 SGHRS, CDR2 YFSETQ. Trimming removed 4 bases at V and 0 bases at J, with 18 bases between. The CDR3 runs 17 residues. Sequenced input: peripheral blood. The sequence was collected from a man between 45 and 60 years old with acute or convalescent COVID-19. This chain links TRBV5-1 with TRBJ2-3; D gene ambiguous. Here the CDR3 DNA reads TGCGCCAGCAGCATAAAGGAATTAACAGCAAGCACAGATACGCAGTATTTT. Its translation: CASSIKELTASTDTQYF.